This T cell receptor (beta chain) originates from a study of blood T cell repertoires in COVID-19. Per the authors' pipeline: Cell counts per sample came from amplifying reference gene primers. Repertoires were generated with immunoSEQ multiplex PCR, while TCRdb's copy carries only in-frame clones and drops some. V, J and clone size were drawn from that table, and D and trimming were deduced from the DNA. Of about 90,000 clones in the sample, approximately 80% were seen once. In its sample, this clone was seen a few times. The CDR3 extends over 14 amino acids. V was clipped by 2 bases and J by 5 bases, with 12 bases between them. Germline values: CDR1 MDHEN, CDR2 SYDVKM.

The receptor was derived from a man aged 70 or older with acute or convalescent COVID-19. The chain has TRBV28 and TRBJ1-1; D might be TRBD1 (6 bases). Specimen: peripheral blood. The chain's CDR3 is CASSLVRGRTEAFF. The CDR3 DNA follows: TGTGCCAGCAGTTTAGTCAGGGGTCGTACTGAAGCTTTCTTT.